These T cell receptor beta chains were read from a single sample in a study of control samples from healthy donors and cancer patients. Clones were read by immunoSEQ multiplex PCR, and TCRdb kept only the in-frame ones, dropping some. The sample has roughly 76,000 clones, roughly 94% seen once. The sample was blood. The receptors originated from a woman aged 18-29 years in good health. Both conserved end residues are part of each CDR3. Fields, in order: J gene, clone size, V gene, D gene, CDR3 protein, CDR3 DNA. D genes are given only for firm matches. Some rows have no size entry. The others give once, few or many, or a class for an expanded clone.

j_gene: TRBJ2-5; abundance: .; v_gene: TRBV29-1; d_gene: TRBD2; CDR3aa: CSVMGAGVDETQYF; CDR3nt: TGCAGCGTGATGGGAGCGGGGGTTGATGAGACCCAGTACTTC
j_gene: TRBJ1-5; abundance: .; v_gene: TRBV2; d_gene: .; CDR3aa: CASSDVENQPQHF; CDR3nt: TGTGCCAGCAGTGATGTAGAAAATCAGCCCCAGCATTTT
j_gene: TRBJ2-7; abundance: .; v_gene: TRBV7-9; d_gene: .; CDR3aa: CASSLRGAGGEQYF; CDR3nt: TGTGCCAGCAGCTTACGCGGGGCAGGGGGGGAGCAGTACTTC
j_gene: TRBJ1-5; abundance: .; v_gene: TRBV7-2; d_gene: .; CDR3aa: CASSLGWGFEQPQHF; CDR3nt: TGTGCCAGCAGCTTAGGGTGGGGGTTCGAACAGCCCCAGCATTTT
j_gene: TRBJ2-3; abundance: .; v_gene: TRBV5-4; d_gene: .; CDR3aa: CASSTPTTDTQYF; CDR3nt: TGTGCCAGCAGCACACCAACGACAGATACGCAGTATTTT
j_gene: TRBJ2-7; abundance: once; v_gene: TRBV7-9; d_gene: TRBD1; CDR3aa: CASSFAGTGDYEQYF; CDR3nt: TGTGCCAGCAGCTTCGCCGGGACAGGCGACTACGAGCAGTACTTC
j_gene: TRBJ1-5; abundance: .; v_gene: TRBV18; d_gene: .; CDR3aa: CASSSQRVGQPQHF; CDR3nt: TGTGCCAGCTCATCGCAACGTGTTGGTCAGCCCCAGCATTTT
j_gene: TRBJ1-1; abundance: .; v_gene: TRBV7-9; d_gene: .; CDR3aa: CASSLAAGETEAFF; CDR3nt: TGTGCCAGCAGCTTAGCGGCGGGGGAGACTGAAGCTTTCTTT
j_gene: TRBJ2-5; abundance: .; v_gene: TRBV27; d_gene: TRBD2; CDR3aa: CASSLGTSGRKTQYF; CDR3nt: TGTGCCAGCAGTCTCGGGACTAGCGGGAGGAAGACCCAGTACTTC
j_gene: TRBJ2-1; abundance: .; v_gene: TRBV5-8; d_gene: .; CDR3aa: CASSLHNEQFF; CDR3nt: TGTGCCAGCAGCCTGCACAATGAGCAGTTCTTC
j_gene: TRBJ1-2; abundance: .; v_gene: TRBV18; d_gene: .; CDR3aa: CASLIVTGHRYGYTF; CDR3nt: TGTGCCAGCCTTATCGTGACAGGACACCGCTATGGCTACACCTTC
j_gene: TRBJ2-7; abundance: .; v_gene: TRBV27; d_gene: .; CDR3aa: CASSLSGTSYEQYF; CDR3nt: TGTGCCAGCAGTTTATCAGGCACTTCCTACGAGCAGTACTTC
j_gene: TRBJ2-2; abundance: .; v_gene: TRBV2; d_gene: TRBD1; CDR3aa: CASRDRGNTGELFF; CDR3nt: TGTGCCAGCAGGGACAGGGGAAACACCGGGGAGCTGTTTTTT
j_gene: TRBJ1-1; abundance: .; v_gene: TRBV27; d_gene: .; CDR3aa: CASSLLSGDTEAFF; CDR3nt: TGTGCCAGCAGTCTCCTGTCGGGGGACACTGAAGCTTTCTTT
j_gene: TRBJ2-2; abundance: .; v_gene: TRBV29-1; d_gene: .; CDR3aa: CSVGLTDAGELFF; CDR3nt: TGCAGCGTTGGTCTCACAGACGCCGGGGAGCTGTTTTTT
j_gene: TRBJ2-7; abundance: .; v_gene: TRBV20-1; d_gene: .; CDR3aa: CSARRTYEQYF; CDR3nt: TGCAGTGCTAGAAGGACCTACGAGCAGTACTTC
j_gene: TRBJ1-1; abundance: .; v_gene: TRBV7-8; d_gene: .; CDR3aa: CASSLVAGSATEAFF; CDR3nt: TGTGCCAGCAGCTTAGTCGCGGGTTCGGCCACTGAAGCTTTCTTT
j_gene: TRBJ1-5; abundance: .; v_gene: TRBV2; d_gene: .; CDR3aa: CASSELAGGRGNSNQPQHF; CDR3nt: TGTGCCAGCAGTGAATTGGCAGGTGGAAGGGGAAATAGCAATCAGCCCCAGCATTTT
j_gene: TRBJ1-5; abundance: .; v_gene: TRBV28; d_gene: .; CDR3aa: CASSYRAGGVQPQHF; CDR3nt: TGTGCCAGCAGTTATCGGGCGGGGGGGGTTCAGCCCCAGCATTTT
j_gene: TRBJ2-1; abundance: .; v_gene: TRBV11-3; d_gene: .; CDR3aa: CASSLAGTIYNEQFF; CDR3nt: TGTGCCAGCAGCTTAGCAGGGACAATCTACAATGAGCAGTTCTTC
j_gene: TRBJ2-5; abundance: medium-sized; v_gene: TRBV19; d_gene: .; CDR3aa: CASGGQGIQETQYF; CDR3nt: TGTGCCAGTGGCGGGCAGGGGATACAAGAGACCCAGTACTTC
j_gene: TRBJ2-4; abundance: once; v_gene: TRBV19; d_gene: TRBD1; CDR3aa: CASTTPLGRGLQAPGAKNRGLHF; CDR3nt: TGTGCCAGTACCACTCCCCTGGGCAGGGGGCTTCAGGCGCCGGGCGCCAAAAACAGGGGGTTGCACTTC
j_gene: TRBJ1-2; abundance: .; v_gene: TRBV19; d_gene: TRBD1; CDR3aa: CASSSGPGGVYGYTF; CDR3nt: TGTGCCAGTAGTTCGGGACCAGGGGGTGTCTATGGCTACACCTTC
j_gene: TRBJ2-3; abundance: .; v_gene: TRBV3-1/TRBV3-2; d_gene: TRBD2; CDR3aa: CASSQAGSAGASDTQYF; CDR3nt: TGTGCCAGCAGCCAAGCTGGGTCTGCGGGAGCTTCAGATACGCAGTATTTT
j_gene: TRBJ1-2; abundance: .; v_gene: TRBV18; d_gene: TRBD1; CDR3aa: CASSPNRDRYGYTF; CDR3nt: TGTGCCAGCTCACCAAACCGGGACAGATATGGCTACACCTTC
j_gene: TRBJ1-1; abundance: .; v_gene: TRBV7-9; d_gene: .; CDR3aa: CASSFGGQVSEAFF; CDR3nt: TGTGCCAGCAGCTTTGGCGGGCAGGTATCTGAAGCTTTCTTT
j_gene: TRBJ1-6; abundance: .; v_gene: TRBV24-1; d_gene: TRBD1; CDR3aa: CATRGQGTGNSPLHF; CDR3nt: TGTGCCACCAGGGGGCAGGGGACAGGGAATTCACCCCTCCACTTT
j_gene: TRBJ2-7; abundance: once; v_gene: TRBV4-3; d_gene: .; CDR3aa: CASSPNFKGPEQYF; CDR3nt: TGCGCCAGCAGCCCCAATTTCAAGGGGCCCGAGCAGTACTTC
j_gene: TRBJ1-1; abundance: .; v_gene: TRBV28; d_gene: .; CDR3aa: CASSFRLLMNTEAFF; CDR3nt: TGTGCCAGCAGTTTCCGCCTCCTAATGAACACTGAAGCTTTCTTT
j_gene: TRBJ1-1; abundance: .; v_gene: TRBV28; d_gene: .; CDR3aa: CASSLPANTEAFF; CDR3nt: TGTGCCAGCAGTTTACCCGCAAACACTGAAGCTTTCTTT
j_gene: TRBJ2-4; abundance: .; v_gene: TRBV6-5; d_gene: .; CDR3aa: CASSYRPLGLNIQYF; CDR3nt: TGTGCCAGCAGTTATAGGCCCCTGGGTTTAAACATTCAGTACTTC
j_gene: TRBJ2-1; abundance: .; v_gene: TRBV10-3; d_gene: TRBD1; CDR3aa: CAISGPGQGSNEQFF; CDR3nt: TGTGCCATCAGTGGGCCGGGACAGGGATCCAATGAGCAGTTCTTC